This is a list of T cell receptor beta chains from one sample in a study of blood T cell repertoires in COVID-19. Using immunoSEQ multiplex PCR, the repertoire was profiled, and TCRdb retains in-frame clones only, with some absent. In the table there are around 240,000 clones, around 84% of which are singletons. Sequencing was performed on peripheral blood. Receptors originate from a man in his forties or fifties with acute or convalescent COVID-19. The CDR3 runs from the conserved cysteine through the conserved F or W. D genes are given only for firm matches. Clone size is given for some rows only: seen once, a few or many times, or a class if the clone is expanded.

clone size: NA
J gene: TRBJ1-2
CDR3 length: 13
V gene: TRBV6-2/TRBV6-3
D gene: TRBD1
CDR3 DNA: TGTGCCAGCAGCTTACAGGGGAACTATGGCTACACCTTC
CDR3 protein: CASSLQGNYGYTF

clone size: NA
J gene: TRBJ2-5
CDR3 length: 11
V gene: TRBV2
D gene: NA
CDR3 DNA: TGTGCCAGCGAGCGGGCTGAGACCCAGTACTTC
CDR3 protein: CASERAETQYF

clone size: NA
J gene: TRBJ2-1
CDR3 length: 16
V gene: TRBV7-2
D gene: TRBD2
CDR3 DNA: TGTGCCAGCAGCCTCATAGCGGGGCCTAGCTACAATGAGCAGTTCTTC
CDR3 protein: CASSLIAGPSYNEQFF

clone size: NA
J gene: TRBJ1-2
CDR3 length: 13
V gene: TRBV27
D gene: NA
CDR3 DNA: TGTGCCAGCAGTTCCGCAACTAAAGGAGGCTACACCTTC
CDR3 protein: CASSSATKGGYTF

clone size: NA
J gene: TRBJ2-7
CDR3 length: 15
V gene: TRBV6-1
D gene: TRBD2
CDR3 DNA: TGTGCCAGCAGTGAAGCTGGGCGGGGGGCCAACGAGCAGTACTTC
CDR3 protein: CASSEAGRGANEQYF

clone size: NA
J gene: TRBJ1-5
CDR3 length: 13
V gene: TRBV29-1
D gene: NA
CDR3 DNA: TGCAGCGTTGAAGAGGAGAACAATCAGCCCCAGCATTTT
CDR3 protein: CSVEEENNQPQHF

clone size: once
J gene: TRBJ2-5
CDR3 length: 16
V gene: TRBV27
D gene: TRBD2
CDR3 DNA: TGTGCCAGCAGTTCCAGGACTAGCGGGGATCAAGAGACCCAGTACTTC
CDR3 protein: CASSSRTSGDQETQYF

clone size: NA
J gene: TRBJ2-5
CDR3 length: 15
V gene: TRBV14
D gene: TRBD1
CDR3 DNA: TGTGCCAGCAGCCAGCCGGGACAGCCGCAAGAGACCCAGTACTTC
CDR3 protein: CASSQPGQPQETQYF

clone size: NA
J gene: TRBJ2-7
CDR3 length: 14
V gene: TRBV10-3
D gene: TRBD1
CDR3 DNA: TGTGCCATCAGTGGAACCGGGACAGGGCCCGAGCAGTACTTC
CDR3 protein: CAISGTGTGPEQYF

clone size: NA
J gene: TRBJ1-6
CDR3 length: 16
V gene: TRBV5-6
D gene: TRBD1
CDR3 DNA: TGTGCCAGCAGCAGCACCGGGACAGGGGGAAGGTCACCCCTCCACTTT
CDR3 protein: CASSSTGTGGRSPLHF

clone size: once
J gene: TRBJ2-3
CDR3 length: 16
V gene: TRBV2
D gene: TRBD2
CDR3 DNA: TGTGCCAGCAGTGGAAAGCGGGGGGTGTGGGAAGATACGCAGTATTTT
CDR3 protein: CASSGKRGVWEDTQYF

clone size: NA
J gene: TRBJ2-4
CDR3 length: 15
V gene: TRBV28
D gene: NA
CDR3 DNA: TGTGCCAGCAGCAGTGATCGACAGGACAAAAACATTCAGTACTTC
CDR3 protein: CASSSDRQDKNIQYF

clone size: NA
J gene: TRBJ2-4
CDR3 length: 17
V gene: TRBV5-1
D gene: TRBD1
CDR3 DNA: TGCGCCAGCAGCGAAGGGACAGGGGGCATGGACAAAAACATTCAGTACTTC
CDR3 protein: CASSEGTGGMDKNIQYF

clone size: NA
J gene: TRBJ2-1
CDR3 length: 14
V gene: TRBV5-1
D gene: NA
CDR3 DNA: TGCGCCAGCAGCACCACGGAACCCTTGGAGGAGCAGTTCTTC
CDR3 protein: CASSTTEPLEEQFF

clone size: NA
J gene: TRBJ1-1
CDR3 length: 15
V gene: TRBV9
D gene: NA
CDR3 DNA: TGTGCCAGCAGCGTAGGAACAGATATGAACACTGAAGCTTTCTTT
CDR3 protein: CASSVGTDMNTEAFF

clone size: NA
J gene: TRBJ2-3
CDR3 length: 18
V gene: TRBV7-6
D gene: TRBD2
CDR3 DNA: TGTGCCAGCAGCTTAGGAAGAGTTGGCGGGGGGGCCGCAGATACGCAGTATTTT
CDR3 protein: CASSLGRVGGGAADTQYF

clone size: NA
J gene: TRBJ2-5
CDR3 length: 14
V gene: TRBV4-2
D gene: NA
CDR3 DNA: TGTGCCAGCAGCCAAGGAGGGAATTCGGAGACCCAGTACTTC
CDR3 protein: CASSQGGNSETQYF

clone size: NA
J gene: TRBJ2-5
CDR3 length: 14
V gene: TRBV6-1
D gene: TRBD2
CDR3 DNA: TGTGCCAGCAGTGATCGGGGGGGGCCTGAGACCCAGTACTTC
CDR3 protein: CASSDRGGPETQYF